Listed here are 28 T cell receptor beta chains from one sample, sequenced in a study of blood T cells in healthy people across ages. A sample-barcoded 5' primer and a J-beta primer mix were used in a second PCR of roughly 7 to 11 cycles. TCRdb itself ran the 5' RACE reads through MiXCR, one entry per CDR3 protein. The top ten clones hold roughly 13% of a sample with about a million distinct CDR3 sequences, around 48% of them seen once. The specimen sequenced was blood. Receptors were obtained from a young man in good health.

Written as DNA, the CDR3 is TGCAGCGTTGTTGCGGCAGTTCCCTACGAGCAGTACTTC. It is translated as CSVVAAVPYEQYF. This chain uses TRBV29-1 with TRBJ2-7; D not resolved. The CDR3 totals 13 residues. Trimming took off 4 bases at V and 2 bases at J, with 12 bases between the two ends. Germline V gene lookup returns CDR1 SQVTM and CDR2 ANQGSEA.

The genes are TRBV5-1 and TRBJ2-7, with D tentatively TRBD2 (5 bases). Looked up from germline, CDR1 is SGHRS and CDR2 is YFSETQ. V was pared by 5 bases and J by 0 bases, with 12 bases between. This CDR3 has 14 residues. CDR3 amino acids: CASSSEGISYEQYF. The CDR3 nucleotides read TGCGCCAGCAGTAGCGAGGGAATCTCCTACGAGCAGTACTTC.

In its sample, this clonotype was seen a few times. The V and J genes are TRBV6-5 and TRBJ1-2; a possible D gene is TRBD1 (5 bases). The CDR3 extends over 15 amino acids. Germline assignment: CDR1 MNHEY and CDR2 SVGAGI. Deletions cut 0 bases from V and 7 bases from J, with 15 bases between. The CDR3 sequence is CASSYSVTGGGGYTF. The CDR3 DNA follows: TGTGCCAGCAGTTACTCGGTCACCGGTGGGGGTGGCTACACCTTC.

The chain uses TRBV28 and TRBJ1-2; D is unclear. Germline CDR1 and CDR2: MDHEN and SYDVKM. The CDR3 consists of 14 residues. The V and J ends lost 2 bases and 4 bases respectively, with 11 bases between them. The CDR3 here is CASSLPNRVYGYTF. CDR3 sequence (DNA): TGTGCCAGCAGTTTACCGAACAGAGTCTATGGCTACACCTTC.

V and J are TRBV6-2 or TRBV6-3 and TRBJ1-2; the D is unclear. Germline V gives CDR1 MNHEY, CDR2 SVGEGT. Trimming took off 0 bases at V and 8 bases at J, with 13 bases between the two ends. CDR3 length: 14 residues. Written as DNA, the CDR3 is TGTGCCAGCAGTTACTCGACGCGGGTTTTAGGCTACACCTTC. This translates into CASSYSTRVLGYTF.

The gene calls are TRBV20-1 and TRBJ2-7; maybe TRBD2 (6 bases). The CDR3 is made up of 15 amino acids. Trimming took 4 bases from V and 1 from J, leaving 17 bases between them. Germline V lookup: CDR1 DFQATT, CDR2 SNEGSKA (reference sequence). CDR3 protein: CSAMSSLAGSYEQYF. The CDR3 region has the DNA TGCAGTGCTATGTCGTCCCTGGCGGGGTCCTACGAGCAGTACTTC.

The chain employs TRBV7-9 and TRBJ2-3, with a weak D call TRBD1 (5 bases). This CDR3 is built from 15 residues. Looked up from germline, CDR1 is SEHNR and CDR2 is FQNEAQ (reference sequence). Trimming removed 5 bases from V and 2 bases from J, with 14 bases in between. CDR3 DNA: TGTGCCAGCAGCCCAAAACAGGAGATCACAGATACGCAGTATTTT. Its translation is CASSPKQEITDTQYF.

V gene TRBV6-6 combines with J gene TRBJ1-1; 11 positions agree with TRBD1. This CDR3 contains 15 residues. Germline V gene lookup returns CDR1 MNHNY and CDR2 SVGAGI (reference sequence). V lost 6 bases and J lost 6; bases outside the gene matches: 9. The CDR3 DNA is TGTGCCAGCAGCCCTGGACAGGGGGCGTTTGCTGAAGCTTTCTTT. It specifies CASSPGQGAFAEAFF.

This clonotype has a count of ten or more. The rearrangement joins TRBV5-1 to TRBJ1-4; TRBD1 aligns across 7 bases. CDR3 length equals 15 residues. Trimming took 0 bases from V and 8 from J; bases not matched to a gene: 7. CDR1 SGHRS and CDR2 YFSETQ come from the germline V gene. CDR3 DNA: TGCGCCAGCAGCTTGGAAGGAGGGGGCCGCGAAAAACTGTTTTTT. Translating gives CASSLEGGGREKLFF.

V usage is TRBV6-1 and J usage is TRBJ1-2; D unresolved. Germline values: CDR1 MNHNS, CDR2 SASEGT. The CDR3 has 16 amino acids. V was pared by 0 bases and J by 5 bases, with 16 bases between. CDR3 residues: CASSEAVFGTEYGYTF. CDR3 bases: TGTGCCAGCAGTGAAGCGGTCTTTGGAACGGAGTATGGCTACACCTTC.

The chain links TRBV4-3 to TRBJ1-6; weak D call: TRBD1 (5 bases). This CDR3 has 15 amino acids. CDR1 is LGHNA, CDR2 YSLEER, per germline. Trimming took 1 base from V and 7 from J, leaving 11 bases between them. The CDR3 DNA follows: TGCGCCAGCAGCCAAGGTCCAGGGAGGAATTCACCCCTCCACTTT. Its translation: CASSQGPGRNSPLHF.

This clonotype appeared a single time. The chain recombines TRBV12-3 or TRBV12-4 with TRBJ1-2, with a weak D call TRBD1 (6 bases). The CDR3 has 11 amino acids. Trimming left V 11 bases short and J 5 bases short, with 12 bases between. This chain's CDR3 is CALRGAYGYTF. The CDR3 DNA is TGTGCCCTGCGGGGGGCGTATGGCTACACCTTC.

The genes are TRBV29-1 and TRBJ2-7; D is undetermined. Per the germline V gene, CDR1 is SQVTM and CDR2 is ANQGSEA. V was clipped by 6 bases and J by 3 bases, with 15 bases between them. The CDR3 sequence is 13 residues long. The CDR3 sequence: CSVSDGSLYEQYF. DNA of the CDR3: TGCAGCGTATCGGACGGTTCCCTCTACGAGCAGTACTTC.

The gene calls are TRBV18 and TRBJ1-5; D remains unclear. Germline CDR1 reads KGHSH; CDR2 reads LQKENI. V was pared by 3 bases and J by 10 bases, with 16 bases between. This CDR3 has 14 residues. The CDR3 reads CASSPSPGDIPQHF. CDR3 sequence (DNA): TGTGCCAGCTCACCCTCCCCGGGCGACATCCCCCAGCATTTT. Variable domain in full (rest from reference TRBV18 and TRBJ1-5): NAGVMQNPRHLVRRRGQEARLRCSPMKGHSHVYWYRQLPEEGLKFMVYLQKENIIDESGMPKERFSAEFPKEGPSILRIQQVVRGDSAAYFCASSPSPGDIPQHFGDGTRLSIL.

This chain joins TRBV5-1 and TRBJ2-3; D uncertain. V lost 1 base and J lost 6, with 6 bases in between. The CDR3 extends over 12 amino acids. The germline V gene encodes CDR1 SGHRS and CDR2 YFSETQ. In DNA form, the CDR3 reads TGCGCCAGCAGCTTGCAGTACGATACGCAGTATTTT. It encodes CASSLQYDTQYF.

The chain is built from TRBV18 and TRBJ2-1; TRBD1 is a possible D gene (5 bases). The CDR3 totals 12 residues. Trimming shortened V by 0 bases and J by 9 bases, and 6 bases separated the two germline ends. Germline V gene data show CDR1 as KGHSH and CDR2 as LQKENI. Written as DNA, the CDR3 is TGTGCCAGCTCACCACCTCAGGGTGAGCAGTTCTTC. Encoded protein: CASSPPQGEQFF. Drawing the rest from reference TRBV18 and TRBJ2-1, the complete variable domain is NAGVMQNPRHLVRRRGQEARLRCSPMKGHSHVYWYRQLPEEGLKFMVYLQKENIIDESGMPKERFSAEFPKEGPSILRIQQVVRGDSAAYFCASSPPQGEQFFGPGTRLTVL.

This chain uses TRBV5-1 with TRBJ2-3, with D tentatively TRBD2 (6 bases). With 9 bases removed from V and 0 bases from J, the gap between germline ends came to 14 bases. The germline V gene encodes CDR1 SGHRS and CDR2 YFSETQ. CDR3 length equals 14 residues. DNA for the CDR3: TGCGCCACCTGTAGCGGTGAGAGCACAGATACGCAGTATTTT. Its protein product is CATCSGESTDTQYF.

This clonotype was seen many times. The chain employs TRBV20-1 and TRBJ2-3; D might be TRBD1 (5 bases). The CDR3 spans 15 residues. Germline CDR1 reads DFQATT; CDR2 reads SNEGSKA (reference sequence). V shed 1 base and J shed 2 bases, with 13 bases lying between them. Written as DNA, the CDR3 is TGCAGTGCTAGAGCCGGACACGGATTCACAGATACGCAGTATTTT. This sequence encodes CSARAGHGFTDTQYF.

The gene calls are TRBV27 and TRBJ2-7, with 7 bases that match TRBD2. CDR3 length: 14 amino acids. Germline CDR1 reads MNHEY; CDR2 reads SMNVEV (reference sequence). The V and J ends lost 6 bases and 0 bases, in that order; junction bases with no gene match: 5. The CDR3 bases are TGTGCCAGCAGACTAGCGACTAGCTCCTACGAGCAGTACTTC. It yields the protein CASRLATSSYEQYF.

There are a few counts of this clonotype. The chain joins TRBV4-3 to TRBJ2-7; TRBD2 matches at 7 bases. The CDR3 runs to 17 residues. Looked up from germline, CDR1 is LGHNA and CDR2 is YSLEER. With V trimmed by 0 bases and J by 0 bases, 8 bases remained unmatched. The CDR3 coding sequence is TGCGCCAGCAGCCAAGATACCACGGGGACTACCTCCTACGAGCAGTACTTC. Translation gives CASSQDTTGTTSYEQYF.

This chain connects TRBV7-9 to TRBJ2-4; D uncertain. Per the germline V gene, CDR1 is SEHNR and CDR2 is FQNEAQ (reference sequence). CDR3 length: 16 amino acids. Between the trimmed V and J ends, which lost 2 bases and 2 bases, there was a span of 13 bases. CDR3 in amino acids: CASSLYLDPPKNIQYF. As DNA, the CDR3 is TGTGCCAGCAGCTTATACCTTGACCCCCCCAAAAACATTCAGTACTTC.

V is TRBV29-1 and J is TRBJ2-5; D unclear. The end of the DNA is better explained by TRBJ2-1, so the J call may be wrong. The CDR3 sequence is 11 residues long. Germline V lookup: CDR1 SQVTM, CDR2 ANQGSEA. The CDR3 region is CSVEPQETQFF. CDR3 nucleotide sequence: TGCAGCGTTGAACCCCAAGAGACCCAGTTCTTC.

In regard to this clonotype: A clone one base away is much larger, so this may be a read error. Since the CDR3 does not end with the conserved phenylalanine or tryptophan, this likely comes from a read error. The chain combines TRBV4-3 with TRBJ2-4; TRBD1 might be the D (7 bases). The CDR3 covers 14 residues. Germline V gene sequence: CDR1 LGHNA, CDR2 YSLEER. V lost 4 bases to trimming and J lost 4 bases, with 11 bases between them. CDR3 coding DNA: TGCGCCAGCAGCCTCGCGGGACAGAAAAACATTCAGTACGTC. Its protein product is CASSLAGQKNIQYV.

The chain recombines TRBV27 with TRBJ2-7, with TRBD1 matching over 8 bases. The CDR3 runs to 14 residues. Germline assignment: CDR1 MNHEY and CDR2 SMNVEV (reference sequence). Trimming removed 5 bases from V and 12 bases from J; junction bases left unmatched: 15. The CDR3 DNA reads TGTGCCAGCAGTCCATCACAGGGGGTAGAGACCCGGTACTTC. It encodes CASSPSQGVETRYF.

V usage is TRBV29-1 and J usage is TRBJ2-3; 10 nucleotides line up with TRBD1. The CDR3 totals 16 residues. Trimming cost V 0 bases and J 4 bases; bases outside gene matches: 7. The germline V gene has CDR1 SQVTM and CDR2 ANQGSEA. Written as DNA, the CDR3 is TGCAGCGTTGAAGAGGTAAGACAGGGGGCTTCAGATACGCAGTATTTT. This encodes CSVEEVRQGASDTQYF.

The chain couples TRBV5-5 to TRBJ1-1; tentative D call: TRBD1 (5 bases). Germline loops: CDR1 SGHKS, CDR2 YYEKEE (reference sequence). The length of the CDR3 is 13 residues. The V end was cut by 6 bases, the J end by 6 bases, with 15 bases between. The CDR3 nucleotides read TGTGCCAGCATCCGGTGGGGGTACCCTGAAGCTTTCTTT. Residues: CASIRWGYPEAFF.

This clonotype has a single count. One base away lies a much larger clone, so this may be a sequencing read error. V usage is TRBV11-1 and J usage is TRBJ2-1; 7 bases are shared with TRBD2. Germline lookup yields CDR1 SGHAT and CDR2 FQDESV (reference sequence). The CDR3 has 15 residues. The CDR3 nucleotides read TGTACCAGCAGCTTAAACGGGGAGGGATACAATGAGCAGTTCTTC. Protein: CTSSLNGEGYNEQFF. The full variable domain, its missing parts supplied by reference TRBV11-1 and TRBJ2-1, is EAEVAQSPRYKITEKSQAVAFWCDPISGHATLYWYRQILGQGPELLVQFQDESVVDDSQLPKDRFSAERLKGVDSTLKIQPAELGDSAMYLCTSSLNGEGYNEQFFGPGTRLTVL.

This chain connects TRBV6-5 to TRBJ2-5; TRBD2 is a possible D gene (6 bases). Trimming pared 6 bases from V and 11 bases from J, leaving 28 bases between. The CDR3 is made up of 16 amino acids. The germline V gene has CDR1 MNHEY and CDR2 SVGAGI. This CDR3 reads CASSQPGLSIGDEQYF. In DNA form, the CDR3 reads TGTGCCAGCAGCCAGCCGGGACTCTCCATTGGGGATGAGCAGTACTTC.